The clone carrying this T cell receptor (beta chain) was counted at least ten times. These data are taken from a study of blood T cells in healthy people across ages. The CDR3 is 11 amino acids. CDR1 and CDR2 (germline): SQVTM, ANQGSEA. V shed 4 bases and J shed 2 bases, with 5 bases lying between them. PCR was performed a second time for about 7 to 12 cycles using a sample-barcoded 5' primer and a J-beta primer mix. TCRdb ran MiXCR on the 5' RACE reads and lists one entry per CDR3 protein. The sample yields some 1.5 million distinct CDR3 sequences, 25% to 30% seen once. Sequenced sample: blood. The J gene is TRBJ1-1, the V gene TRBV29-1, with no clear D. This TCR derives from a woman aged 30 to 39 in good health. The CDR3 sequence: CSVGRNTEAFF. In nucleotides, the CDR3 is TGCAGCGTTGGCCGAAACACTGAAGCTTTCTTT. The complete variable domain, with remaining parts taken from reference TRBV29-1 and TRBJ1-1, reads SAVISQKPSRDICQRGTSLTIQCQVDSQVTMMFWYRQQPGQSLTLIATANQGSEATYESGFVIDKFPISRPNLTFSTLTVSNMSPEDSSIYLCSVGRNTEAFFGQGTRLTVV.